This TCR beta chain was identified during a study of blood T cell repertoires in COVID-19. V dropped 1 base and J dropped 4 bases, with 14 bases sitting between them. Germline assignment: CDR1 LGHDT and CDR2 YNNKEL (reference sequence). The CDR3 sequence is 15 residues long. The assay was immunoSEQ multiplex PCR, and TCRdb's table has in-frame clones only and misses some. This table has roughly 140,000 clones, approximately 90% appearing once. The genes are TRBV3-1 (or the pseudogene TRBV3-2) and TRBJ2-7; D unclear. The clonotype originates from a woman aged 55-69 years with active or convalescent COVID-19. Input material: peripheral blood. The chain's CDR3 is CASSQANNPPYEQYF. The CDR3 DNA reads TGTGCCAGCAGCCAAGCCAACAATCCCCCATACGAGCAGTACTTC.